Listed below are T cell receptor beta chains from one sample, sequenced in a study of beta chain features in type 1 diabetes. Produced via immunoSEQ multiplex PCR; TCRdb's table is partial and in-frame only. The table lists over 700,000 clones, roughly a sixth of them singletons. The sample comprised naive CD4+ T cells from blood. These receptors all come from a woman aged 18-29 years in good health. Both conserved end residues are part of each CDR3. The order of the fields is V gene, clone size, D gene, J gene, CDR3 DNA, CDR3 protein. D genes are given only for firm matches. The listing skips clone size in some rows; elsewhere it reads once, few, many or a size class.

V gene: TRBV28; clone size: -; D gene: -; J gene: TRBJ2-7; CDR3 DNA: TGTGCCAGCAAGACTCAGCGCGGCTCTAAACAGGGACACTCCTACGAGCAGTACTTC; CDR3 protein: CASKTQRGSKQGHSYEQYF
V gene: TRBV6-5; clone size: -; D gene: TRBD1; J gene: TRBJ1-2; CDR3 DNA: TGTGCCAGCAGTAGGGACAGTCTCTATGGCTACACCTTC; CDR3 protein: CASSRDSLYGYTF
V gene: TRBV5-1; clone size: -; D gene: -; J gene: TRBJ1-2; CDR3 DNA: TGCGCCAGCAGCTTGGTCGGGAACAGGGAGGATGGCTACACCTTC; CDR3 protein: CASSLVGNREDGYTF
V gene: TRBV28; clone size: -; D gene: -; J gene: TRBJ1-5; CDR3 DNA: TGTGCCAGCAGTCGACCCGGGCAGGGCCAGCCCCAGCATTTT; CDR3 protein: CASSRPGQGQPQHF
V gene: TRBV6-5; clone size: few; D gene: TRBD2; J gene: TRBJ2-7; CDR3 DNA: TGTGCCAGCAGTTACTCCTCGGGACTAGCCCACCACGAGCAGTACTTC; CDR3 protein: CASSYSSGLAHHEQYF
V gene: TRBV28; clone size: few; D gene: -; J gene: TRBJ2-5; CDR3 DNA: TGTGCCAGCTACAAGGGGATCACGGGCCAAGAGACCCAGTACTTC; CDR3 protein: CASYKGITGQETQYF
V gene: TRBV9; clone size: -; D gene: -; J gene: TRBJ2-4; CDR3 DNA: TGTGCCAGCAGCCACCCCCCCAGTAATATTCAGTACTTC; CDR3 protein: CASSHPPSNIQYF
V gene: TRBV20-1; clone size: -; D gene: -; J gene: TRBJ1-1; CDR3 DNA: TGCAGTGCCGGGATGCACACTGAAGCTTTCTTT; CDR3 protein: CSAGMHTEAFF
V gene: TRBV5-1; clone size: -; D gene: -; J gene: TRBJ2-5; CDR3 DNA: TGCGCCAGCAGCTTGGGTGGGAACCAAGAGACCCAGTACTTC; CDR3 protein: CASSLGGNQETQYF
V gene: TRBV29-1; clone size: -; D gene: -; J gene: TRBJ2-1; CDR3 DNA: TGCAGCGTTGAATGGCCCGTCTCCTACAATGAGCAGTTCTTC; CDR3 protein: CSVEWPVSYNEQFF
V gene: TRBV9; clone size: -; D gene: TRBD2; J gene: TRBJ2-7; CDR3 DNA: TGTGCCAGCAGCGCCGGGACTAGCGGTCCAGGGGTCTACGAGCAGTACTTC; CDR3 protein: CASSAGTSGPGVYEQYF
V gene: TRBV21-1; clone size: -; D gene: -; J gene: TRBJ2-2; CDR3 DNA: TGTGCCAGCAGCAAAGTCGAAAAGGAGTTGTCCACCGGGGAGCTGTTTTTT; CDR3 protein: CASSKVEKELSTGELFF
V gene: TRBV7-9; clone size: -; D gene: -; J gene: TRBJ2-3; CDR3 DNA: TGTGCCAGCAGCCCGGCGCCCAGGTCCCTCCTCATCACAGATACGCAGTATTTT; CDR3 protein: CASSPAPRSLLITDTQYF
V gene: TRBV28; clone size: once; D gene: -; J gene: TRBJ1-2; CDR3 DNA: TGTGCCAGCAGTTTCCCACAGGGCCGCTATGGCTACACCTTC; CDR3 protein: CASSFPQGRYGYTF
V gene: TRBV11-3; clone size: -; D gene: -; J gene: TRBJ2-3; CDR3 DNA: TGTGCCAGCAGCCCTGGGGGAGCAGATACGCAGTATTTT; CDR3 protein: CASSPGGADTQYF
V gene: TRBV2; clone size: -; D gene: TRBD2; J gene: TRBJ2-2; CDR3 DNA: TGTGCCAGCAGTGAACAGGGACTAGCGATGGCCGGGGAGCTGTTTTTT; CDR3 protein: CASSEQGLAMAGELFF
V gene: TRBV15; clone size: few; D gene: TRBD1; J gene: TRBJ2-3; CDR3 DNA: TGTGCCACCAGCTGGGGACAGAGCACAGATACGCAGTATTTT; CDR3 protein: CATSWGQSTDTQYF
V gene: TRBV13; clone size: -; D gene: -; J gene: TRBJ2-5; CDR3 DNA: TGTGCCAGCAGCCCCGCCGGCGGGTCTGGGACCCAGTACTTC; CDR3 protein: CASSPAGGSGTQYF
V gene: TRBV20-1; clone size: few; D gene: -; J gene: TRBJ2-7; CDR3 DNA: TGCAGTGCTAGCGGAAACTACGAGCAGTACTTC; CDR3 protein: CSASGNYEQYF
V gene: TRBV5-4; clone size: -; D gene: -; J gene: TRBJ2-1; CDR3 DNA: TGTGCCAGCAGCTTGGGTCCTAAGGTCGGGGATGAGCAGTTCTTC; CDR3 protein: CASSLGPKVGDEQFF
V gene: TRBV18; clone size: few; D gene: TRBD2; J gene: TRBJ2-1; CDR3 DNA: TGTGCCAGCTCACCGGGACTAGCGGGAGGAGGCTATGAGCAGTTCTTC; CDR3 protein: CASSPGLAGGGYEQFF
V gene: TRBV7-6; clone size: -; D gene: -; J gene: TRBJ2-5; CDR3 DNA: TGTGCCAGCAGCTTAGCGCGGTTTAGCGGCTTCCTACAAGAGACCCAGTACTTC; CDR3 protein: CASSLARFSGFLQETQYF
V gene: TRBV2; clone size: few; D gene: TRBD2; J gene: TRBJ2-4; CDR3 DNA: TGTGCCAGCAGTGAGAGTAGCGGGAGGGAGTACTTC; CDR3 protein: CASSESSGREYF
V gene: TRBV19; clone size: few; D gene: TRBD1; J gene: TRBJ2-7; CDR3 DNA: TGTGCCAGTAGTATCCGGGACAGGGCCTACGAGCAGTACTTC; CDR3 protein: CASSIRDRAYEQYF
V gene: TRBV2; clone size: -; D gene: -; J gene: TRBJ1-2; CDR3 DNA: TGTGCCAGCAGCGTTCACCCAAGCACCTATGGCTACACCTTC; CDR3 protein: CASSVHPSTYGYTF
V gene: TRBV9; clone size: few; D gene: -; J gene: TRBJ2-5; CDR3 DNA: TGTGCCAGCAGCGGGGGACTCCAAGAGACCCAGTACTTC; CDR3 protein: CASSGGLQETQYF
V gene: TRBV29-1; clone size: few; D gene: -; J gene: TRBJ1-3; CDR3 DNA: TGCAGCGTTGAAAGGGTGACAGCCGGAAACACCATATATTTT; CDR3 protein: CSVERVTAGNTIYF
V gene: TRBV2; clone size: few; D gene: -; J gene: TRBJ2-7; CDR3 DNA: TGTGCCAGCAGGACCTCGGAGCAGTACTTC; CDR3 protein: CASRTSEQYF
V gene: TRBV10-3; clone size: -; D gene: TRBD2; J gene: TRBJ2-5; CDR3 DNA: TGTGCCATCAAGGGAGGGCTCCAAGAGACCCAGTACTTC; CDR3 protein: CAIKGGLQETQYF
V gene: TRBV18; clone size: few; D gene: -; J gene: TRBJ1-4; CDR3 DNA: TGTGCCAGCTCACCGAACCGGGGCCCTAATGAAAAACTGTTTTTT; CDR3 protein: CASSPNRGPNEKLFF
V gene: TRBV29-1; clone size: -; D gene: -; J gene: TRBJ1-2; CDR3 DNA: TGCAGCGTGGACTCGGGACGGGGCTATGGCTACACCTTC; CDR3 protein: CSVDSGRGYGYTF
V gene: TRBV15; clone size: few; D gene: -; J gene: TRBJ2-5; CDR3 DNA: TGTGCCACCAGCAGCCTAGCGTACCAAGAGACCCAGTACTTC; CDR3 protein: CATSSLAYQETQYF
V gene: TRBV7-9; clone size: -; D gene: -; J gene: TRBJ2-7; CDR3 DNA: TGTGCCAGCAGCCTCCTAGTATGGGGGGCCTTAACCTACGAGCAGTACTTC; CDR3 protein: CASSLLVWGALTYEQYF
V gene: TRBV18; clone size: -; D gene: TRBD2; J gene: TRBJ2-1; CDR3 DNA: TGTGCCAGCTCACCACAACTAGCGGGAGACAATGAGCAGTTCTTC; CDR3 protein: CASSPQLAGDNEQFF
V gene: TRBV6-5; clone size: few; D gene: -; J gene: TRBJ2-5; CDR3 DNA: TGTGCCAGCCGGAGGGGGGAGACCCAGTACTTC; CDR3 protein: CASRRGETQYF
V gene: TRBV28; clone size: -; D gene: -; J gene: TRBJ2-1; CDR3 DNA: TGTGCCAGCAGTGATGGGGACTCCACGGAGGACGGAGGCACACAATTTACCTACAATGAGCAGTTCTTC; CDR3 protein: CASSDGDSTEDGGTQFTYNEQFF
V gene: TRBV7-2; clone size: -; D gene: -; J gene: TRBJ1-2; CDR3 DNA: TGTGCCAGCAGCTTAGTTGTATTGCTGGGCTACACCTTC; CDR3 protein: CASSLVVLLGYTF
V gene: TRBV29-1; clone size: few; D gene: -; J gene: TRBJ2-3; CDR3 DNA: TGCAGCGTTGGAGCTAGGGCAGATACGCAGTATTTT; CDR3 protein: CSVGARADTQYF
V gene: TRBV6-4; clone size: -; D gene: -; J gene: TRBJ2-3; CDR3 DNA: TGTGCCAGCAGTGAAGGGACGACAGATACGCAGTATTTT; CDR3 protein: CASSEGTTDTQYF
V gene: TRBV19; clone size: -; D gene: -; J gene: TRBJ1-1; CDR3 DNA: TGTGCCAGTAGTATATTGAACACTGAAGCTTTCTTT; CDR3 protein: CASSILNTEAFF
V gene: TRBV6-5; clone size: -; D gene: TRBD2; J gene: TRBJ2-1; CDR3 DNA: TGTGCCAGCAGCCGAGGGAGGGTCAATGAGCAGTTCTTC; CDR3 protein: CASSRGRVNEQFF
V gene: TRBV29-1; clone size: -; D gene: TRBD2; J gene: TRBJ2-1; CDR3 DNA: TGCAGCGTTCTGGGACTAGCGTCGGGTGAGCAGTTCTTC; CDR3 protein: CSVLGLASGEQFF
V gene: TRBV6-5; clone size: -; D gene: -; J gene: TRBJ1-4; CDR3 DNA: TGTGCCAGCAGTAAGAGAGGAACAACTAATGAAAAACTGTTTTTT; CDR3 protein: CASSKRGTTNEKLFF